This T cell receptor beta chain was retrieved from a study of naive and memory T cell subsets. The CDR3 consists of 14 residues. V was cut by 3 bases and J by 8 bases, with 17 bases left in between. Germline CDR1 reads DFQATT; CDR2 reads SNEGSKA (reference sequence). This clonotype was counted only a few times. Two oligonucleotides, mixed equimolar, formed the beta constant-region primer covering TRBC1 and TRBC2. The ligated cDNA underwent four PCR rounds using SP2 and nested alpha and beta constant-region primers. TCRdb processed the UMI-ligation and nested PCR reads anew with MiXCR; each CDR3 protein has one entry. The repertoire holds approximately 80,000 distinct CDR3 sequences, with about 10% as singletons.

Material for sequencing was naive CD8+ T cells from blood. The receptor's source is a human donor in good health. The gene calls are TRBV20-1 and TRBJ2-1; D is possibly TRBD2 (5 bases). The CDR3 bases are TGCAGTGCTAGGCTACCGACGAGGGTCGATGAGCAGTTCTTC. Residues: CSARLPTRVDEQFF.